These 14 T cell receptor beta chains were all obtained from the same sample, sequenced in a study of blood T cell repertoires in COVID-19. Libraries were prepared by immunoSEQ multiplex PCR; TCRdb keeps only in-frame clonotypes and omits some of them. The data contain about 310,000 clones, around 91% of them seen just once; the ten biggest clones take up roughly 8.9%. Sequences were obtained from PBMCs or T cells enriched from blood (not recorded which). The receptors come from a woman in her forties who had recovered from COVID-19.

The rearrangement uses TRBV10-1 and TRBJ2-3; weak D call: TRBD2 (6 bases). The germline V and J ends were trimmed by 2 bases and 11 bases, with 14 bases remaining between them. Germline values: CDR1 WNHNN, CDR2 SYGVQD (reference sequence). CDR3 length: 13 residues. This chain's CDR3 is CASSEILLARQYF. The DNA for the CDR3 is TGCGCCAGCAGTGAGATTTTACTAGCTAGGCAGTATTTT.

J is TRBJ1-1 and V is TRBV5-8; no definite D call. V was cut by 4 bases and J by 2 bases, with 18 bases left in between. The CDR3 covers 16 residues. Per germline, CDR1 SGHTS and CDR2 YDEGEE. CDR3 region: CASSVKPGFFNTEAFF. The CDR3 bases are TGTGCCAGCAGCGTAAAACCGGGTTTTTTTAACACTGAAGCTTTCTTT.

The V call is TRBV10-3, the J call TRBJ1-1; no firm D call. Trimming left V 4 bases short and J 7 bases short, with 7 bases between. The CDR3 totals 11 residues. Germline V CDR1 and CDR2: ENHRY, SYGVKD. CDR3: CAISAGNEAFF. The DNA of the CDR3 is TGTGCCATCAGTGCGGGGAATGAAGCTTTCTTT.

This clone has just one count. V is TRBV19 and J is TRBJ2-1; 8 nucleotides line up with TRBD2. J was trimmed by 4 bases and V by 1 base; bases with no gene match: 9. Germline V gene data show CDR1 as LNHDA and CDR2 as SQIVND (reference sequence). This CDR3 is built from 17 residues. CDR3 nucleotide sequence: TGTGCCAGTAGTATAGGGACTAGCAGGCCGAATTACAATGAGCAGTTCTTC. Its protein product is CASSIGTSRPNYNEQFF. The complete variable domain, with remaining parts taken from reference TRBV19 and TRBJ2-1, reads DGGITQSPKYLFRKEGQNVTLSCEQNLNHDAMYWYRQDPGQGLRLIYYSQIVNDFQKGDIAEGYSVSREKKESFPLTVTSAQKNPTAFYLCASSIGTSRPNYNEQFFGPGTRLTVL.

The chain uses TRBV30 and TRBJ2-2, with 7 bases that match TRBD2. The CDR3 has 16 amino acids. The junction had 8 bases not matched to a gene; V was cut back by 3 bases and J by 1 base. Germline CDR1 reads GTSNPN; CDR2 reads SVGIG (reference sequence). CDR3 in amino acids: CAWSPFPGGNTGELFF. The CDR3, as DNA: TGTGCCTGGAGCCCTTTCCCGGGGGGGAACACCGGGGAGCTGTTTTTT.

The chain uses TRBV5-1 and TRBJ2-1; possibly TRBD2 for D (5 bases). There are 14 residues in the CDR3. Trimming pared 4 bases from V and 4 bases from J, leaving 12 bases between. CDR1 is SGHRS and CDR2 is YFSETQ in the germline V gene. For the CDR3, the DNA is TGCGCCAGCAGCGCCCCTAGCAGTTACAATGAGCAGTTCTTC. It is translated as CASSAPSSYNEQFF.

This clone was counted a single time. Other DNA sequences in this specimen translate into the identical CDR3. The CDR3 coding sequence is TGTGCCAGCAGTTTGGGGGGGGGTTACGAGCAGTACTTC. As protein: CASSLGGGYEQYF. The chain has TRBV27 and TRBJ2-7; 7 bases align to TRBD2. Germline trimming cut 3 bases from V and 4 bases from J; bases unmatched to any gene: 3. The CDR3 loop spans 13 amino acids. The germline V gene has CDR1 MNHEY and CDR2 SMNVEV (reference sequence).

This chain uses TRBV5-1 with TRBJ2-2; 11 bases fit TRBD2. The V gene end was trimmed by 1 base and the J gene end by 5 bases; junction bases not matched to a gene: 4. The CDR3 consists of 16 residues. Germline loops: CDR1 SGHRS, CDR2 YFSETQ. The CDR3: CASSLTSGGYTGELFF. For the CDR3, the DNA is TGCGCCAGCAGCTTGACTAGCGGGGGATATACCGGGGAGCTGTTTTTT.

The V gene is TRBV18, the J gene TRBJ1-4; D might be TRBD1 (5 bases). Looked up from germline, CDR1 is KGHSH and CDR2 is LQKENI. The V end was cut by 1 base, the J end by 2 bases, with 8 bases between. The CDR3 is 15 amino acids. Written as DNA, the CDR3 is TGTGCCAGCTCACCACGGGGGGAGACTAATGAAAAACTGTTTTTT. Protein sequence: CASSPRGETNEKLFF.

V gene TRBV18 combines with J gene TRBJ1-3; 7 nucleotides agree with TRBD1. Germline assignment: CDR1 KGHSH and CDR2 LQKENI. V dropped 3 bases and J dropped 0; count of bases not matched to a gene: 5. CDR3 length: 16 residues. CDR3 region: CASSPGQAGSGNTIYF. The CDR3, as DNA: TGTGCCAGCTCACCCGGACAGGCAGGCTCTGGAAACACCATATATTTT.

The J gene is TRBJ2-1, the V gene TRBV24-1; D is possibly TRBD2 (6 bases). This CDR3 has 13 residues. V lost 7 bases and J lost 8, with 14 bases in between. Germline CDR1 reads KGHDR; CDR2 reads SFDVKD. In DNA, the CDR3 is TGTGCCACCAGCGAGACTAGTCGGGATGAGCAGTTCTTC. Translation: CATSETSRDEQFF.

The chain recombines TRBV3-1 (or the pseudogene TRBV3-2) with TRBJ1-5; 9 bases are shared with TRBD1. Germline loops: CDR1 LGHDT, CDR2 YNNKEL (reference sequence). CDR3 length: 15 residues. After removal of 4 bases from V and 7 bases from J, the junction contained 8 bases not matched to a gene. The CDR3 DNA is TGTGCCAGCAGCCCCGGGACAGGGTCGGGCCAGCCCCAGCATTTT. Protein: CASSPGTGSGQPQHF.

The chain links TRBV7-2 to TRBJ2-1, with D perhaps matching TRBD1 (5 bases). This CDR3 is 15 amino acids long. V lost 5 bases and J lost 2, with 13 bases in between. Germline-derived CDR1 and CDR2 are SGHTA and FQGNSA. CDR3 residues: CASSGRTLPYNEQFF. Here the CDR3 DNA reads TGTGCCAGCAGCGGCAGGACACTTCCCTACAATGAGCAGTTCTTC.

The CDR3 sequence is CASSQTHEGTSAEPYEQYF. The CDR3 DNA follows: TGCGCCAGCAGCCAAACACACGAGGGGACTAGCGCCGAGCCCTACGAGCAGTACTTC. The J gene is TRBJ2-7, the V gene TRBV4-1; 10 nucleotides align to TRBD2. This CDR3 comprises 19 residues. The germline V gene has CDR1 MGHRA and CDR2 YSYEKL. J gave up 2 bases and V 2 bases, and 15 bases lay outside the gene matches.